Each of the 20 T cell receptor beta chains below was sequenced from the same sample in a study of cytomegalovirus exposure and HLA in healthy donors. With 60 Vbeta and 13 Jbeta primers, the PCR was carried out. Generated by immunoSEQ multiplex PCR, the TCRdb table keeps only in-frame clones and is missing some. The sample has 130,000 to 150,000 clones, over 60% seen once. Material: PBMCs. These receptors were taken from a middle-aged man in good health and CMV-seropositive.

The V and J genes are TRBV11-2 and TRBJ2-7; 9 bases are shared with TRBD1. CDR3 length: 15 amino acids. Looked up from germline, CDR1 is SGHAT and CDR2 is FQNNGV. V lost 3 bases to trimming and J lost 0 bases; unmatched junction nucleotides: 3. The CDR3 bases are TGTGCCAGCAGCTTCGGGACAGGGAACTCCTACGAGCAGTACTTC. Translation gives CASSFGTGNSYEQYF.

There are a few counts of this clone. V usage is TRBV27 and J usage is TRBJ2-1, with 12 bases matching TRBD2. CDR1 MNHEY and CDR2 SMNVEV come from the germline V gene (reference sequence). The trim removed 3 bases at V and 0 bases at J, leaving 6 bases unmatched. The CDR3 totals 18 residues. CDR3 amino acids: CASSFSGLAGSSYNEQFF. CDR3 sequence (DNA): TGTGCCAGCAGTTTTTCAGGACTAGCGGGGAGCTCCTACAATGAGCAGTTCTTC.

The chain recombines TRBV30 with TRBJ2-7, with D perhaps TRBD2 (5 bases). With 0 bases removed from V and 3 bases from J, the gap between germline ends came to 18 bases. The CDR3 covers 16 residues. Germline V gene lookup returns CDR1 GTSNPN and CDR2 SVGIG (reference sequence). CDR3 sequence reads: CAWSVLPQRTYYEQYF. The CDR3 bases are TGTGCCTGGAGTGTACTTCCCCAGCGGACGTACTACGAGCAGTACTTC.

A word on this clone: Its ends do not fully match the called genes, so a read error is possible. The chain joins TRBV7-8 to TRBJ2-6; D is possibly TRBD1 (5 bases). This CDR3 region has 16 residues. Per germline, CDR1 SGHVS and CDR2 FQNEAQ. The CDR3 spells CAGSLAQGPGANVLTF. The CDR3 region has the DNA TGTGCCGGCAGCTTAGCCCAGGGTCCCGGGGCCAACGTCCTGACTTTC.

This clone is a singleton in its sample. This CDR3 is CASSISSPGTGELFF. The CDR3 DNA follows: TGTGCCAGTAGTATTTCATCCCCCGGGACCGGGGAGCTGTTTTTT. The V gene is TRBV19, the J gene TRBJ2-2, with D unresolved. The germline V gene encodes CDR1 LNHDA and CDR2 SQIVND (reference sequence). Trimming pared 3 bases from V and 5 bases from J, leaving 13 bases between. This CDR3 is 15 amino acids long.

Remarks on this clone: At one boundary the junction diverges from the germline segment, which might be a read error. V usage is TRBV27 and J usage is TRBJ2-3; possibly TRBD1 for D (6 bases). From germline, CDR1 is MNHEY and CDR2 SMNVEV (reference sequence). This CDR3 has 17 residues. DNA of the CDR3: TGTGCCAGCAATTTATCCCCGGACAGACCAGGCACAGATACGCAGTATTTT. Translating gives CASNLSPDRPGTDTQYF.

Only a few counts were recorded for this clone. V gene TRBV5-6 combines with J gene TRBJ1-5, with D possibly being TRBD1 (5 bases). Germline assignment: CDR1 SGHDT and CDR2 YYEEEE. The CDR3 sequence is 17 residues long. V dropped 1 base and J dropped 5 bases, with 19 bases sitting between them. For the CDR3, the DNA is TGTGCCAGCAGCTTGAGTACACACGTTGGGGCATATCAGCCCCAGCATTTT. Translating it yields CASSLSTHVGAYQPQHF.

The chain couples TRBV5-1 to TRBJ2-5; tentatively, D is TRBD1 (6 bases). V was shortened by 5 bases and J by 6 bases, with 20 bases between the two germline ends. The CDR3 spans 15 residues. Germline values: CDR1 SGHRS, CDR2 YFSETQ. Here the CDR3 reads CASSFDGAQGQTQYF. In nucleotides, the CDR3 is TGCGCCAGCAGTTTCGACGGCGCACAGGGCCAGACCCAGTACTTC.

This clone was recorded a few times. The chain recombines TRBV28 with TRBJ2-1; no firm D call. CDR1 and CDR2 (germline): MDHEN, SYDVKM. The CDR3 loop spans 13 amino acids. The germline V and J ends were trimmed by 4 bases and 5 bases, with 9 bases remaining between them. CDR3 sequence reads: CASSSKNHNEQFF. DNA for the CDR3: TGTGCCAGCAGTTCCAAAAATCACAATGAGCAGTTCTTC.

The chain is built from TRBV6-5 and TRBJ2-1; D not certain. Germline CDR1 MNHEY, CDR2 SVGAGI. This CDR3 has 11 residues. The V end was cut by 6 bases, the J end by 9 bases, with 9 bases between. The CDR3 DNA reads as TGTGCCAGCAGGCGCGGCCTTGAGCAGTTCTTC. Its protein product is CASRRGLEQFF.

This rearrangement joins TRBV19 to TRBJ1-5; perhaps TRBD1 as D (5 bases). V was trimmed by 2 bases and J by 11 bases, leaving 16 bases between them. This CDR3 has 14 residues. The germline V gene encodes CDR1 LNHDA and CDR2 SQIVND (reference sequence). The CDR3 loop is CASSISLGGVAQHF. DNA for the CDR3: TGTGCCAGTAGTATATCCCTCGGGGGAGTGGCCCAGCATTTT.

Notes on this clone: Other DNA variants within this sample encode the same CDR3. The gene calls are TRBV19 and TRBJ1-5, with D perhaps matching TRBD1 (5 bases). CDR1 and CDR2 from the germline V gene are LNHDA and SQIVND (reference sequence). The CDR3 covers 14 residues. V was shortened by 3 bases and J by 0 bases, with 6 bases between the two germline ends. The CDR3 region is CASSIRDSNQPQHF. CDR3 coding DNA: TGTGCCAGTAGTATCAGGGATAGCAATCAGCCCCAGCATTTT.

The chain employs TRBV6-5 and TRBJ2-7; D is perhaps TRBD2 (6 bases). The germline V gene has CDR1 MNHEY and CDR2 SVGAGI. The V end lost 3 bases, the J end lost 3 bases, and 18 bases lay between the germline ends. The CDR3 is made up of 16 amino acids. In nucleotides, the CDR3 is TGTGCCAGCAGTTATAGGGCTGCGGAGGGGCACTACGAGCAGTACTTC. Translation gives CASSYRAAEGHYEQYF.

This clone was picked up one time. V gene TRBV4-2 combines with J gene TRBJ2-5; TRBD2 is a possible D gene (5 bases). The germline gives CDR1 LGHNA, CDR2 YNFKEQ. V shed 4 bases and J shed 2 bases, with 17 bases lying between them. This CDR3 has 16 residues. In DNA form, the CDR3 reads TGTGCCAGCAGCCTCAAGGCGGAGGCCCTACAAGAGACCCAGTACTTC. As protein: CASSLKAEALQETQYF.

V usage is TRBV30 and J usage is TRBJ2-1; D possibly corresponds to TRBD2 (5 bases). The CDR3 loop spans 15 amino acids. The germline V gene has CDR1 GTSNPN and CDR2 SVGIG (reference sequence). Between the trimmed V and J ends, which lost 5 bases and 0 bases, there was a span of 14 bases. The CDR3 protein is CAWRTGSGSYNEQFF. Written as DNA, the CDR3 is TGTGCCTGGCGGACTGGATCAGGCTCCTACAATGAGCAGTTCTTC.

This clone was counted a single time. The chain combines TRBV7-2 with TRBJ2-2; D not resolved. Trimming left V 1 base short and J 7 bases short, with 7 bases between. Germline values: CDR1 SGHTA, CDR2 FQGNSA. This CDR3 contains 13 residues. The CDR3 region is CASSLELGGELFF. Written as DNA, the CDR3 is TGTGCCAGCAGCTTAGAGCTCGGCGGGGAGCTGTTTTTT.

The CDR3, as DNA: TGTGCCAGCAGCCCATACGGGACAGGGGGGACAGATACGCAGTATTTT. This translates into CASSPYGTGGTDTQYF. The chain employs TRBV7-9 and TRBJ2-3, with TRBD1 matching over 11 bases. The germline V gene has CDR1 SEHNR and CDR2 FQNEAQ (reference sequence). The CDR3 consists of 16 residues. V shed 5 bases, J shed 3 bases, and the junction held 7 bases outside the gene matches.

The chain couples TRBV27 to TRBJ1-5; 9 nucleotides agree with TRBD1. With 6 bases clipped from V and 3 bases from J, the junction kept 9 bases outside the gene matches. Germline CDR1 is MNHEY and CDR2 is SMNVEV (reference sequence). This CDR3 region has 16 residues. In nucleotides, the CDR3 is TGTGCCAGCAGCCCGCGGACAGGGGCAATCAATCAGCCCCAGCATTTT. Translated, it gives CASSPRTGAINQPQHF.

The V call is TRBV11-1, the J call TRBJ2-2; 7 nucleotides align to TRBD1. V gave up 5 bases and J gave up 4 bases; unmatched junction bases: 7. This CDR3 is built from 15 residues. The germline CDR1 and CDR2 sequences are SGHAT and FQDESV (reference sequence). The CDR3 region is CASSQTGTVTGELFF. The CDR3 DNA follows: TGTGCCAGCAGCCAAACAGGGACAGTCACCGGGGAGCTGTTTTTT.

The chain combines TRBV30 with TRBJ1-2; 7 nucleotides line up with TRBD1. V lost 2 bases to trimming and J lost 4 bases; unmatched junction nucleotides: 7. Germline CDR1 is GTSNPN and CDR2 is SVGIG (reference sequence). The CDR3 covers 14 residues. CDR3 region: CAWSTSGGSYGYTF. CDR3 nucleotide sequence: TGTGCCTGGAGTACCTCAGGGGGTAGCTATGGCTACACCTTC.